The rows below give T cell receptor beta chains drawn from one sample of a study of blood T cell repertoires in COVID-19. TCRdb keeps only in-frame clones here, not all; method: immunoSEQ multiplex PCR. This table has about 300,000 clones, roughly nine tenths appearing once. The sample consisted of PBMCs or T cells enriched from blood (not recorded which). Every receptor here comes from a woman between 25 and 40 years old who had recovered from COVID-19. The CDR3 runs from the conserved cysteine through the conserved F or W. D genes are given only for firm matches. Rows give clone size only sometimes, using once, few, many, or a class for an expanded clone.

>TRBV7-6|TRBJ1-1|NA|NA
CASSPTTRPEVFF
TGTGCCAGCAGCCCAACGACACGGCCTGAAGTTTTCTTT
>TRBV6-5|TRBJ2-3|TRBD2|NA
CASKQPGGADTQYF
TGTGCCAGCAAACAACCGGGGGGGGCAGATACGCAGTATTTT
>TRBV29-1|TRBJ2-7|NA|NA
CSVEVTVSSYEQYF
TGCAGCGTTGAAGTCACTGTAAGCTCCTACGAGCAGTACTTC
>TRBV5-5|TRBJ2-1|NA|NA
CASSFSVRDNEQFF
TGTGCCAGCAGCTTTTCGGTCAGGGATAATGAGCAGTTCTTC
>TRBV7-3|TRBJ1-2|TRBD1|NA
CASSLTPGTEYGYTF
TGTGCCAGCAGCTTGACGCCCGGGACAGAGTATGGCTACACCTTC
>TRBV7-8|TRBJ1-2|NA|NA
CASSFGGGAPGTF
NA
>TRBV18|TRBJ1-3|NA|NA
CASFTLGGNTIYF
TGTGCCAGCTTCACCCTCGGGGGAAACACCATATATTTT
>TRBV5-1|TRBJ1-2|NA|NA
CASSATGDYGYTF
TGCGCCAGCAGCGCCACCGGAGACTATGGCTACACCTTC
>TRBV21-1|TRBJ2-6|NA|NA
CTLVRAGANVLTF
TGTACTCTCGTGAGGGCCGGGGCCAACGTCCTGACTTTC
>TRBV10-2|TRBJ1-5|NA|NA
CASSESSVRQSNQPQHF
TGCGCCAGCAGTGAGTCATCGGTTAGACAGAGCAATCAGCCCCAGCATTTT
>TRBV25-1|TRBJ2-2|TRBD2|NA
CASVSGGNTGELFF
TGTGCCAGCGTAAGCGGGGGGAACACCGGGGAGCTGTTTTTT
>TRBV6-5|TRBJ1-1|TRBD1|NA
CASRLTGGRTEAFF
TGTGCCAGCAGACTGACAGGGGGGAGAACTGAAGCTTTCTTT
>TRBV13|TRBJ2-3|TRBD2|NA
CASSLRLAGSTDTQYF
TGTGCCAGCAGCTTAAGACTAGCGGGGAGCACAGATACGCAGTATTTT
>TRBV19|TRBJ2-7|TRBD1|few
CASKGDSYEQYF
TGTGCCAGTAAGGGGGACAGCTACGAGCAGTACTTC
>TRBV3-1/TRBV3-2|TRBJ2-7|TRBD1|once
CASSRSRQGVNYEQYF
TGTGCCAGCAGCCGATCCCGACAGGGGGTCAACTACGAGCAGTACTTC
>TRBV11-2|TRBJ2-7|NA|few
CASSLDRVQGHEQYF
TGTGCCAGCAGCTTAGATAGGGTACAGGGCCACGAGCAGTACTTC
>TRBV9|TRBJ2-3|TRBD1|NA
CASSVGTASTDTQYF
TGTGCCAGCAGCGTCGGGACAGCGAGCACAGATACGCAGTATTTT